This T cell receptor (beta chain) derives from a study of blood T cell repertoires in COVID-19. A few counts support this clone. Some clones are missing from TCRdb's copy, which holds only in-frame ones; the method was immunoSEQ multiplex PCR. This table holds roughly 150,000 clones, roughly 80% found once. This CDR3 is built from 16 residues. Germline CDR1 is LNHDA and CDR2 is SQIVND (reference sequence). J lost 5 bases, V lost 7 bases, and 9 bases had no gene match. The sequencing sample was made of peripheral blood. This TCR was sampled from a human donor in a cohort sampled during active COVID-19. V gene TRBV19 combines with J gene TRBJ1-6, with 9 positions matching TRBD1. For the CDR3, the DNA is TGTGCCAGTAAGCCCCCCGGGACAGGGAATAATTCACCCCTCCACTTT. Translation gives CASKPPGTGNNSPLHF.